These T cell receptor beta chains were read from a single sample in a study of blood T cell repertoires in COVID-19. The data were produced by immunoSEQ multiplex PCR, yet TCRdb's version contains in-frame clones alone and is incomplete. The table shows around 200,000 clones, with 86% occurring only once. Material for sequencing was PBMCs or T cells enriched from blood (not recorded which). These receptors were obtained from a man aged 40-55 years with acute COVID-19. CDR3s include the opening cysteine and the closing phenylalanine or tryptophan. A D gene is named only where the DNA matches it firmly. Rows may omit the clone size; those that give it use once, few, many or a size class.

v_call: TRBV5-1; d_call: TRBD2; clone_size: .; j_call: TRBJ2-1; cdr3_nt: TGCGCCAGCAGCCGAAATCCGGGACTAGCGGGAGACAATGAGCAGTTCTTC; cdr3_aa: CASSRNPGLAGDNEQFF
v_call: TRBV7-9; d_call: .; clone_size: few; j_call: TRBJ1-2; cdr3_nt: TGTGCCAGCAGTCCGCAGAAAGGACAGTCCGGCTACACCTTC; cdr3_aa: CASSPQKGQSGYTF
v_call: TRBV4-2; d_call: TRBD2; clone_size: .; j_call: TRBJ2-3; cdr3_nt: TGTGCCAGCAGCCAAGAACGCCTAGCGGGAACACGGGTCACAGATACGCAGTATTTT; cdr3_aa: CASSQERLAGTRVTDTQYF
v_call: TRBV10-2; d_call: TRBD2; clone_size: .; j_call: TRBJ2-2; cdr3_nt: TGCGCCAGCAGTGAGTCGAGGCGGGGGGACACCGGGGAGCTGTTTTTT; cdr3_aa: CASSESRRGDTGELFF
v_call: TRBV28; d_call: TRBD2; clone_size: .; j_call: TRBJ2-7; cdr3_nt: TGTGCCAGCCAGCTAGCGGGAGGGTCACCCTACGAGCAGTACTTC; cdr3_aa: CASQLAGGSPYEQYF
v_call: TRBV14; d_call: .; clone_size: .; j_call: TRBJ2-1; cdr3_nt: TGTGCCAGCAGCCAAACCGGACTTTACAATGAGCAGTTCTTC; cdr3_aa: CASSQTGLYNEQFF
v_call: TRBV5-1; d_call: TRBD1; clone_size: .; j_call: TRBJ1-1; cdr3_nt: TGCGCCAGCAGCTTGGAACAGGGGCAAAACACTGAAGCTTTCTTT; cdr3_aa: CASSLEQGQNTEAFF
v_call: TRBV11-1; d_call: .; clone_size: .; j_call: TRBJ2-1; cdr3_nt: TGTGCCAGCAGCTTGGCTAGCTCCTACAATGAGCAGTTCTTC; cdr3_aa: CASSLASSYNEQFF
v_call: TRBV18; d_call: TRBD2; clone_size: .; j_call: TRBJ2-1; cdr3_nt: TGTGCCAGCTCACCACCTGGAGGACTAGCTACCAATGAGCAGTTCTTC; cdr3_aa: CASSPPGGLATNEQFF
v_call: TRBV6-4; d_call: .; clone_size: .; j_call: TRBJ2-5; cdr3_nt: TGTGCCAGCAGTTTAAACCAGAGGGAGACCCAGTACTTC; cdr3_aa: CASSLNQRETQYF
v_call: TRBV7-9; d_call: TRBD2; clone_size: .; j_call: TRBJ2-3; cdr3_nt: TGTGCCAGCAGAGCTAGCGGGGGGCATGATACGCAGTATTTT; cdr3_aa: CASRASGGHDTQYF
v_call: TRBV3-1/TRBV3-2; d_call: .; clone_size: .; j_call: TRBJ2-5; cdr3_nt: TGTGCCAGCAGCCAAGGGATGGGGCCTGGGGAGACCCAGTACTTC; cdr3_aa: CASSQGMGPGETQYF
v_call: TRBV3-1/TRBV3-2; d_call: TRBD2; clone_size: .; j_call: TRBJ2-1; cdr3_nt: TGTGCCAGCAAAACCCTTAGCGGGAGGGACAACAATGAGCAGTTCTTC; cdr3_aa: CASKTLSGRDNNEQFF
v_call: TRBV24-1; d_call: TRBD2; clone_size: .; j_call: TRBJ2-1; cdr3_nt: TGTGCCACCAGTGATTTGGGCCCCCGGGAGGGTTACAATGAGCAGTTCTTC; cdr3_aa: CATSDLGPREGYNEQFF
v_call: TRBV9; d_call: .; clone_size: few; j_call: TRBJ1-2; cdr3_nt: TGTGCCAGCAGCAGACAGGCCCTAAACTATGGCTACACCTTC; cdr3_aa: CASSRQALNYGYTF
v_call: TRBV15; d_call: TRBD1; clone_size: .; j_call: TRBJ1-3; cdr3_nt: TGTGCCACCAGCAGACGGGACAGCTCTGGAAACACCATATATTTT; cdr3_aa: CATSRRDSSGNTIYF
v_call: TRBV5-1; d_call: .; clone_size: .; j_call: TRBJ1-5; cdr3_nt: TGCGCCAGCAGTCCGGGGTTTGGCAATCAGCCCCAGCATTTT; cdr3_aa: CASSPGFGNQPQHF
v_call: TRBV11-1; d_call: TRBD2; clone_size: .; j_call: TRBJ2-2; cdr3_nt: TGTGCCAGCAACCATATTGGACTAGCGAGCACCGGGGAGCTGTTTTTT; cdr3_aa: CASNHIGLASTGELFF
v_call: TRBV28; d_call: .; clone_size: .; j_call: TRBJ1-2; cdr3_nt: TGTGCCAGCACCTCGGGTACCGGCGGATACTTAGGCTATGGCTACACCTTC; cdr3_aa: CASTSGTGGYLGYGYTF
v_call: TRBV7-9; d_call: TRBD1; clone_size: .; j_call: TRBJ1-1; cdr3_nt: TGTGCCAGCAGCCCCGGACAGGGGGCAAGGAACACTGAAGCTTTCTTT; cdr3_aa: CASSPGQGARNTEAFF
v_call: TRBV10-3; d_call: TRBD2; clone_size: .; j_call: TRBJ2-3; cdr3_nt: TGTGCCATCACCCCCAGCGGGACTTTTACGCAGTATTTT; cdr3_aa: CAITPSGTFTQYF
v_call: TRBV5-5; d_call: .; clone_size: .; j_call: TRBJ2-7; cdr3_nt: TGTGCCAGCGCCACCAGGAGGTACGAGCAGTACTTC; cdr3_aa: CASATRRYEQYF
v_call: TRBV30; d_call: .; clone_size: .; j_call: TRBJ1-1; cdr3_nt: TGTGCCTGGGGACAGAAAGTGAACACTGAAGCTTTCTTT; cdr3_aa: CAWGQKVNTEAFF
v_call: TRBV5-1; d_call: TRBD1; clone_size: .; j_call: TRBJ1-2; cdr3_nt: TGCGCCAGCAGCTCCGGGACAGTCCGCGGCTACACCTTC; cdr3_aa: CASSSGTVRGYTF
v_call: TRBV7-8; d_call: TRBD1; clone_size: .; j_call: TRBJ1-5; cdr3_nt: TGTGCCAGCAGCCTCACAGGGGGCAATCAGCCCCAGCATTTT; cdr3_aa: CASSLTGGNQPQHF
v_call: TRBV5-4; d_call: TRBD1; clone_size: .; j_call: TRBJ1-1; cdr3_nt: TGTGCCAGCAGGGCCACAGGGGCCCCCTTTCAAGAAGCTTTCTTT; cdr3_aa: CASRATGAPFQEAFF
v_call: TRBV28; d_call: .; clone_size: .; j_call: TRBJ1-1; cdr3_nt: TGTGCCAGCAAAAGAGTTAACACTGAAGCTTTCTTT; cdr3_aa: CASKRVNTEAFF
v_call: TRBV10-3; d_call: .; clone_size: few; j_call: TRBJ2-1; cdr3_nt: TGTGCCATCAGTGAGTCGACGGGTAGAGGGCCTACCTACAATGAGCAGTTCTTC; cdr3_aa: CAISESTGRGPTYNEQFF
v_call: TRBV3-1/TRBV3-2; d_call: .; clone_size: .; j_call: TRBJ1-1; cdr3_nt: TGTGCCAGCAGAGGGACACAGGGGAACACTGAAGCTTTCTTT; cdr3_aa: CASRGTQGNTEAFF
v_call: TRBV5-5; d_call: TRBD1; clone_size: .; j_call: TRBJ1-1; cdr3_nt: TGTGCCAGCAGCCGGGGACAGGCCCTGAACACTGAAGCTTTCTTT; cdr3_aa: CASSRGQALNTEAFF
v_call: TRBV27; d_call: TRBD2; clone_size: .; j_call: TRBJ2-1; cdr3_nt: TGTGCCAGCAGTCCCTCCATGGGCGGGGGGAATGAGCAGTTCTTC; cdr3_aa: CASSPSMGGGNEQFF
v_call: TRBV24-1; d_call: TRBD1; clone_size: .; j_call: TRBJ2-3; cdr3_nt: TGTGCCACCAGTGATCCCGGGACAGGGAGCACAGATACGCAGTATTTT; cdr3_aa: CATSDPGTGSTDTQYF
v_call: TRBV13; d_call: TRBD2; clone_size: .; j_call: TRBJ2-7; cdr3_nt: TGTGCCAGCAGCCCAGCCCCGACTAGCGGGAGGGCCTACGAGCAGTACTTC; cdr3_aa: CASSPAPTSGRAYEQYF
v_call: TRBV25-1; d_call: TRBD2; clone_size: once; j_call: TRBJ2-7; cdr3_nt: TGTGCCAGCAGTTCGGGGGGGAGCTACGAGCAGTACTTC; cdr3_aa: CASSSGGSYEQYF
v_call: TRBV19; d_call: .; clone_size: .; j_call: TRBJ1-5; cdr3_nt: TGTGCCAGTACCCCCGCAGGGAGGGAAGGTCAGCCCCAGCATTTT; cdr3_aa: CASTPAGREGQPQHF
v_call: TRBV28; d_call: TRBD1; clone_size: .; j_call: TRBJ2-7; cdr3_nt: TGTGCCAGCAGCTCGACCAGAACCGGGACAGTAGCCTACGAGCAGTACTTC; cdr3_aa: CASSSTRTGTVAYEQYF
v_call: TRBV7-6; d_call: .; clone_size: .; j_call: TRBJ2-3; cdr3_nt: TGTGCCAGTTCCCTAGGGGCGGTGAACACAGATACGCAGTATTTT; cdr3_aa: CASSLGAVNTDTQYF
v_call: TRBV6-1; d_call: .; clone_size: .; j_call: TRBJ1-5; cdr3_nt: TGTGCCAGCAGTGAACTCTCTGGCCCATATCAGCCCCAGCATTTT; cdr3_aa: CASSELSGPYQPQHF
v_call: TRBV6-5; d_call: .; clone_size: .; j_call: TRBJ1-1; cdr3_nt: TGTGCCAGCAGTTACGTTGGAGGGCGGATGAACACTGAAGCTTTCTTT; cdr3_aa: CASSYVGGRMNTEAFF
v_call: TRBV27; d_call: .; clone_size: .; j_call: TRBJ2-7; cdr3_nt: TGTGCCAGCAGTCCAGGACAAATCCGGTACGAGCAGTACTTC; cdr3_aa: CASSPGQIRYEQYF